In this sample, the clone carrying this TCR beta chain is medium-sized. Its specificity is unknown. An Oncomine TCR Beta short-read assay was used to sequence the DNA from cultured CD4+ T cells. Genomic DNA from cultured CD4+ T cells was extracted. Using its own MiXCR run on the PCR reads, TCRdb lists one record per CDR3 protein. The table has about 24,000 distinct CDR3 sequences, about 40% seen once; the top ten hold 4.1%. The germline V gene encodes CDR1 DFQATT and CDR2 SNEGSKA (reference sequence). The CDR3 spans 13 residues. Trimming left V 3 bases short and J 9 bases short, with 12 bases between. The sample belongs to a study of vaccination and CD4 T cells after COVID-19. Study-wide background: Overlapping peptides of the spike proteins of SARS-CoV-2, HCoV-NL63, HCoV-OC43 and HCoV-229E were used for cell stimulation. Overall study findings and caveats: The great majority, 304 of 307 vaccine-specific clones, proved spike mono-reactive in convalescent patients.

Time point meaning: late sampling 161 to 241 days after vaccination in three convalescent patients. Treatment: roughly 11-day PBMC culture with coronavirus spike peptide pools or control peptides (ViraFEST assay). ViraFEST stimulated the growth of antigen-specific T cells using peptide pools and subsequently profiled their TCRs by sequencing. The sequences come from CD4+ T cells from blood, cultured in vitro, collected about 7 months after SARS-CoV-2 vaccination. The chain employs TRBV20-1 and TRBJ1-6; D is ambiguous. The TCR sequence derives from a human donor who had recovered from COVID-19. Here the CDR3 DNA reads TGCAGTGCTAGGGCAGTAGGTGGTTCACCCCTCCACTTT. Translation gives CSARAVGGSPLHF.